These 4 T cell receptor beta chains came from one sample sequenced in a study of T cells in Graves' hyperthyroidism and ophthalmopathy. Authors of the study amplified TCR beta CDR3 regions from RNA transcripts. Initially, a first-round RT-PCR of the TCR CDR3 employed the HTBI primer set. TCRdb processed the multiplex PCR reads anew with MiXCR; each CDR3 protein has one entry. The top ten hold approximately 8.6% of the sample, which has about 290,000 distinct CDR3 sequences, roughly 15% seen once. The sequencing input was blood. The receptors here all came from a woman under 40 with Graves' hyperthyroidism that later progressed to Graves' ophthalmopathy.

This clonotype has at least ten counts. The chain has TRBV30 and TRBJ2-1, with 14 bases identical to TRBD2. This CDR3 contains 14 residues. CDR1 is GTSNPN, CDR2 SVGIG, per germline (reference sequence). Trimming at V came to 5 bases and at J to 8 bases, leaving 5 bases not matched to a gene. CDR3 DNA sequence: TGTGCCTGGGGGACTAGCGGGAGTCTCGATGAGCAGTTCTTC. Translating gives CAWGTSGSLDEQFF. Complete variable domain (other parts from reference TRBV30 and TRBJ2-1): SQTIHQWPATLVQPVGSPLSLECTVEGTSNPNLYWYRQAAGRGLQLLFYSVGIGQISSEVPQNLSASRPQDRQFILSSKKLLLSDSGFYLCAWGTSGSLDEQFFGPGTRLTVL.

In this sample, this clonotype turned up many times. This chain joins TRBV20-1 and TRBJ1-2; D unclear. Germline CDR1 and CDR2: DFQATT and SNEGSKA (reference sequence). This CDR3 comprises 16 residues. V was trimmed by 0 bases and J by 1 base, leaving 15 bases between them. The CDR3: CSARDPGDPINYGYTF. CDR3 nucleotides: TGCAGTGCTAGAGATCCGGGCGACCCCATTAACTATGGCTACACCTTC.

This clonotype was detected ten times or more. This chain links TRBV9 with TRBJ2-7, with TRBD1 identical over 7 bases. The CDR3 has 14 amino acids. Germline V lookup: CDR1 SGDLS, CDR2 YYNGEE. Trimming at V came to 7 bases and at J to 0 bases, leaving 7 bases not matched to a gene. Here the CDR3 DNA reads TGTGCCAGCGCGAACAGGGGCGACTCCTACGAGCAGTACTTC. Protein sequence: CASANRGDSYEQYF.

This clonotype occurred many times. The chain is built from TRBV7-2 and TRBJ2-5; D is unclear. Trimming removed 5 bases at V and 5 bases at J, with 18 bases between. CDR1 is SGHTA and CDR2 is FQGNSA in the germline V gene. The CDR3 runs to 15 residues. The CDR3 here is CASSPNLAARETQYF. CDR3 coding DNA: TGTGCCAGCAGCCCAAACTTGGCTGCGAGGGAGACCCAGTACTTC. Supplemented by reference TRBV7-2 and TRBJ2-5, the full variable domain reads GAGVSQSPSNKVTEKGKDVELRCDPISGHTALYWYRQSLGQGLEFLIYFQGNSAPDKSGLPSDRFSAERTGGSVSTLTIQRTQQEDSAVYLCASSPNLAARETQYFGPGTRLLVL.